A selection of T cell receptor beta chains follows, all from one sample in a study of Ad26.COV2.S vaccination and SARS-CoV-2 variants. Sequenced by immunoSEQ multiplex PCR; TCRdb stores in-frame clones only, minus some. The table lists 300,000 to 350,000 clones, roughly 90% of them singletons. The source was peripheral blood, collected in a trial of Ad26.COV2.S vaccine versus placebo. The receptors come from a person aged 18-60 years who received the Ad26.COV2.S COVID-19 vaccine or a placebo. Each CDR3 is given with its conserved first and last residue. Each record gives: J gene, D gene, clone size, V gene, CDR3 DNA, CDR3 protein. D genes are given only for firm matches. Clone size is not always given. Where it is, it says once, few, many or a class for expanded clones.

TRBJ2-1,.,once,TRBV12-3/TRBV12-4,TGTGCCAGCAGTACCCTCGGGTATGAGCAGTTCTTC,CASSTLGYEQFF
TRBJ1-3,.,.,TRBV7-2,TGTGCCAGCAGCTTAACCCCAAGCTCTGGAAACACCATATATTTT,CASSLTPSSGNTIYF
TRBJ1-1,.,.,TRBV13,TGTGCCAGCAGCTTAGCGGTAGGGTGGAACACTGAAGCTTTCTTT,CASSLAVGWNTEAFF
TRBJ2-1,TRBD2,.,TRBV3-1/TRBV3-2,TGTGCCAGCAGCCAAGCTAGCGGGGAAGTGGGCAATGAGCAGTTCTTC,CASSQASGEVGNEQFF
TRBJ2-7,.,.,TRBV6-5,TGTGCCAGCAGACGAGCGACAGGAACCTACGAGCAGTACTTC,CASRRATGTYEQYF
TRBJ1-2,.,.,TRBV2,TGTGCCAGCAGGGAGACAGAGCCGACTGACTATGGCTACACCTTC,CASRETEPTDYGYTF
TRBJ1-5,.,.,TRBV4-3,TGCGCCAGCAGCCAAGATCGTAATCAGCCCCAGCATTTT,CASSQDRNQPQHF
TRBJ2-1,.,.,TRBV24-1,TGTGCCACCAGCGGTGGACCTCCGAATGAGCAGTTCTTC,CATSGGPPNEQFF
TRBJ2-5,.,.,TRBV6-5,TGTGCCAGCAGGAACCGGCTTCAAGAGACCCAGTACTTC,CASRNRLQETQYF
TRBJ1-1,.,.,TRBV19,TGTGCCAGTAGTAGCGAAAGGGACGGAAGAAATGAAGCTTTCTTT,CASSSERDGRNEAFF
TRBJ1-2,.,.,TRBV18,TGTGCCAGCTCACCATCTCAGGGGCGCTACACCTTC,CASSPSQGRYTF
TRBJ1-1,TRBD1,.,TRBV29-1,TGCAGCGTTAAAACTGGGACAGGGCTACAGAACACTGAAGCTTTCTTT,CSVKTGTGLQNTEAFF
TRBJ2-2,.,few,TRBV3-1/TRBV3-2,TGTGCCAGCAGCCAAGACACGCGGAGTAGTCCAGCCGGGGAGCTGTTTTTT,CASSQDTRSSPAGELFF
TRBJ1-1,TRBD1,.,TRBV18,TGTGCCAGCTCACCGGGACAGGGGAACACTGAAGCTTTCTTT,CASSPGQGNTEAFF
TRBJ1-1,.,.,TRBV7-9,TGTGCCAGCAGCCCCCGAGGCACTGAAGCTTTCTTT,CASSPRGTEAFF
TRBJ2-6,TRBD1,once,TRBV5-5,TGTGCCAGCAGCTGGGACAGGCCCTCTGGGGCCAACGTCCTGACTTTC,CASSWDRPSGANVLTF
TRBJ1-5,.,once,TRBV20-1,TGCAGTGCTAGTCCCCACAGCAATCAGCCCCAGCATTTT,CSASPHSNQPQHF
TRBJ1-1,.,.,TRBV6-5,TGTGCCAGCACCTTAGGGGATATGAACACTGAAGCTTTCTTT,CASTLGDMNTEAFF
TRBJ1-2,TRBD1,.,TRBV4-3,TGCGCCAGCAGCCAAGGACAGGGACCCTTTTTAAACTATGGCTACACCTTC,CASSQGQGPFLNYGYTF
TRBJ1-6,TRBD1,.,TRBV18,TGTGCCAGCTCACCAGGACAGGGGAGTAATTCACCCCTCCACTTT,CASSPGQGSNSPLHF
TRBJ1-1,.,once,TRBV4-3,TGCGCCAGCAGCCAATTCAGAGGAACTGAAGCTTTCTTT,CASSQFRGTEAFF
TRBJ1-1,TRBD1,.,TRBV24-1,TGTGCCACCTCTAAGGGACAGAACTTGAACACTGAAGCTTTCTTT,CATSKGQNLNTEAFF
TRBJ1-4,.,.,TRBV25-1,TGTGCCAGCAGTGGGGGCACAGGGAAGGGGGCAACTAATGAAAAACTGTTTTTT,CASSGGTGKGATNEKLFF
TRBJ2-3,.,.,TRBV29-1,TGCAGCGTTGAGAGCGGACCTAGCACAGATACGCAGTATTTT,CSVESGPSTDTQYF
TRBJ1-1,TRBD1,.,TRBV7-9,TGTGCCAGCAGCTCGACAGGGGTGAACACTGAAGCTTTCTTT,CASSSTGVNTEAFF
TRBJ1-5,.,.,TRBV2,TGTGCCAGCAGTCCGGACGTAACTAGCCGTGGAGCCCAGCATTTT,CASSPDVTSRGAQHF
TRBJ2-2,.,.,TRBV9,TGTGCCAGCAGCGTCGCATATCTTCATGTCCCTGGCACCGGGGAGCTGTTTTTT,CASSVAYLHVPGTGELFF
TRBJ1-2,.,.,TRBV5-4,TGTGCCAGCAGCTTCGACACCCAACGCTATGGCTACACCTTC,CASSFDTQRYGYTF
TRBJ2-2,TRBD2,once,TRBV10-2,TGCGCCAGCAGTGAGTCGTGGTTTAGCGGGGACACCGGGGAGCTGTTTTTT,CASSESWFSGDTGELFF
TRBJ2-7,.,.,TRBV4-1,TGCGCCAGCAGCCACATACTTCGGAGGGGCTTCTACGAGCAGTACTTC,CASSHILRRGFYEQYF
TRBJ1-2,.,.,TRBV5-8,TGTGCCAGCACCGGACAGCGATTCTATGGCTACACCTTC,CASTGQRFYGYTF
TRBJ1-5,.,few,TRBV30,TGTGCCTGGAGCCCCGGGGCCGCAGTGGGTCAGCCCCAGCATTTT,CAWSPGAAVGQPQHF
TRBJ2-7,.,once,TRBV7-2,TGTGCCAGCAGCTGGGGGGGCAGGGGATACTACGAGCAGTACTTC,CASSWGGRGYYEQYF
TRBJ1-1,.,.,TRBV4-3,TGCGCCAGCAGCCAAGCCTACAGGGACACTGAAGCTTTCTTT,CASSQAYRDTEAFF
TRBJ2-7,.,.,TRBV19,TGTGCCAGTAGTATGACAGGTACCTCGGCGGGGGAGCAGTACTTC,CASSMTGTSAGEQYF
TRBJ2-3,.,.,TRBV9,TGTGCCAGCAGCGTAGGCACTCCCCAGAGGGATACGCAGTATTTT,CASSVGTPQRDTQYF